A selection of T cell receptor beta chains follows, all from one sample in a study of blood T cell repertoires in COVID-19. Some clones are missing from TCRdb's copy, which holds only in-frame ones; the method was immunoSEQ multiplex PCR. The sample includes about 93,000 clones, around four fifths of them seen just once. Specimen: peripheral blood. These receptors were taken from a human donor in a cohort sampled during active COVID-19. The CDR3 runs from the conserved cysteine through the conserved F or W. The D gene is left open where the match is weak. Rows give clone size only sometimes, using once, few, many, or a class for an expanded clone.

J,V,size,D,DNA,CDR3
TRBJ2-1,TRBV19,many,-,TGTGCCAGTGCCCTGACGGGGTACAATGAGCAGTTCTTC,CASALTGYNEQFF
TRBJ2-7,TRBV7-9,-,-,TGTGCCAGCAGCTCGGGACAAATCTACGAGCAGTACTTC,CASSSGQIYEQYF
TRBJ1-2,TRBV5-1,-,-,TGCGCCAGCAGCTTGGACACAGCTAACTATGGCTACACCTTC,CASSLDTANYGYTF
TRBJ2-1,TRBV7-3,-,TRBD2,TGTGCCAGCAGCTCACCGACTAGCGGGAGTTCTATGAATGAGCAGTTCTTC,CASSSPTSGSSMNEQFF
TRBJ2-1,TRBV5-1,many,-,TGCGCCAGCAGCGATCAGAGAGGGCACAATGAGCAGTTCTTC,CASSDQRGHNEQFF
TRBJ1-6,TRBV18,once,-,TGTGCCAGCTCACCACTCGACCGGCCGGGGATTTCACCCCTCCACTTT,CASSPLDRPGISPLHF
TRBJ2-1,TRBV18,-,TRBD2,TGTGCCAGCTCACCACCTCCCGGGACTAGCAGCTACAATGAGCAGTTCTTC,CASSPPPGTSSYNEQFF
TRBJ1-1,TRBV6-5,-,-,TGTGCCAGCAGTTCCCATAACACTGAAGCTTTCTTT,CASSSHNTEAFF
TRBJ1-1,TRBV29-1,-,TRBD1,TGCAGCGTTGTGGATACAGGGGTGAACACTGAAGCTTTCTTT,CSVVDTGVNTEAFF
TRBJ1-4,TRBV7-2,once,TRBD1,TGTGCCAGCAGCCCCCGACAGGGGGAAGGGCTGTTTTTT,CASSPRQGEGLFF
TRBJ2-7,TRBV29-1,-,TRBD2,TGCAGCGTTGACGGGGGGCTAGCGGGGGACTCAGGGTACGAGCAGTACTTC,CSVDGGLAGDSGYEQYF
TRBJ2-7,TRBV9,-,TRBD1,TGTGCCAGCAGCCCTGCCCCGACAGGGGACCACGAGCAGTACTTC,CASSPAPTGDHEQYF
TRBJ1-5,TRBV2,-,-,TGTGCCAGCAGGGAGACAGCCAATCAGCCCCAGCATTTT,CASRETANQPQHF
TRBJ1-2,TRBV5-1,-,TRBD1,TGCGCCAGCAGCCGTACAGGGGCGGGGTATGGCTACACCTTC,CASSRTGAGYGYTF
TRBJ2-7,TRBV4-1,few,-,TGCGCCAGCAGCCAAGAGCCGGTTTCCTACGAGCAGTACTTC,CASSQEPVSYEQYF
TRBJ2-7,TRBV7-8,-,TRBD1,TGTGCCAGCAGCACAGGGGGATCCACCTACGAGCAGTACTTC,CASSTGGSTYEQYF
TRBJ1-1,TRBV5-1,-,TRBD1,TGCGCCAGCAGCTTGGCCGGTCGATCGGGGACAGGGGTTTCTGAAGCTTTCTTT,CASSLAGRSGTGVSEAFF
TRBJ2-3,TRBV28,-,-,TGTGCCAGCAGTTCGGCAGGGAGGACAGATACGCAGTATTTT,CASSSAGRTDTQYF
TRBJ2-1,TRBV10-1,-,TRBD2,TGCGCCAGCAGTGAGGGTAGCGGGAGTGTACGCTACAATGAGCAGTTCTTC,CASSEGSGSVRYNEQFF
TRBJ2-4,TRBV2,once,TRBD1,TGTGCCAGCAGGGGGGACAGGGGACTAGCCAAAAACATTCAGTACTTC,CASRGDRGLAKNIQYF
TRBJ2-3,TRBV15,-,TRBD2,TGTGCCACCAGCAGAGATCCTAGCGGGAGAGCAGATACGCAGTATTTT,CATSRDPSGRADTQYF
TRBJ1-5,TRBV3-1/TRBV3-2,-,TRBD1,TGTGCCAGCAGCGCCGGGACAGGAAAGAATCAGCCCCAGCATTTT,CASSAGTGKNQPQHF
TRBJ2-7,TRBV2,-,-,TGTGCCAGCAGTGAGACACCTTACGAGCAGTACTTC,CASSETPYEQYF
TRBJ1-6,TRBV2,once,-,TGTGCCAGCAGTGATCTGGGCCGCTATAATTCACCCCTCCACTTT,CASSDLGRYNSPLHF
TRBJ2-2,TRBV28,-,TRBD2,TGTGCCACCTGGACTAGCGGGAGTGCGAACACCGGGGAGCTGTTTTTT,CATWTSGSANTGELFF
TRBJ2-7,TRBV5-1,once,TRBD2,TGCGCCAGCAGCACGACTAGCGGGAGGGCCTTGGCCTACGAGCAGTACTTC,CASSTTSGRALAYEQYF
TRBJ2-3,TRBV2,-,-,TGTGCCAGCAGTCCCCAGGGGTTCCCCACAGATACGCAGTATTTT,CASSPQGFPTDTQYF